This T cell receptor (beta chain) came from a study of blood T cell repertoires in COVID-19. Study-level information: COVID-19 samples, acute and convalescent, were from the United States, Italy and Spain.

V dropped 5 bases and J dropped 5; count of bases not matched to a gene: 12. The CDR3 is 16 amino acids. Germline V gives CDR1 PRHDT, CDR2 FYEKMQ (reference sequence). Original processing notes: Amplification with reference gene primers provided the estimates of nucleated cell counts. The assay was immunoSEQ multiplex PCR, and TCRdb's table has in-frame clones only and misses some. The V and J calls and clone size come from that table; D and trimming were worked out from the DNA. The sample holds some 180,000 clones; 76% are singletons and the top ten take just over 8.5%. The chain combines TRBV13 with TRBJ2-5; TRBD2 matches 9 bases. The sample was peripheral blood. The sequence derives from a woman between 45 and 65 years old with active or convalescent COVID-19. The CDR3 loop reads CASSPGVAGARETQYF. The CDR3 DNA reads TGTGCCAGCAGCCCCGGAGTAGCGGGGGCCAGGGAGACCCAGTACTTC. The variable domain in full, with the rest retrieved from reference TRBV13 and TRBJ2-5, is AAGVIQSPRHLIKEKRETATLKCYPIPRHDTVYWYQQGPGQDPQFLISFYEKMQSDKGSIPDRFSAQQFSDYHSELNMSSLELGDSALYFCASSPGVAGARETQYFGPGTRLLVL.